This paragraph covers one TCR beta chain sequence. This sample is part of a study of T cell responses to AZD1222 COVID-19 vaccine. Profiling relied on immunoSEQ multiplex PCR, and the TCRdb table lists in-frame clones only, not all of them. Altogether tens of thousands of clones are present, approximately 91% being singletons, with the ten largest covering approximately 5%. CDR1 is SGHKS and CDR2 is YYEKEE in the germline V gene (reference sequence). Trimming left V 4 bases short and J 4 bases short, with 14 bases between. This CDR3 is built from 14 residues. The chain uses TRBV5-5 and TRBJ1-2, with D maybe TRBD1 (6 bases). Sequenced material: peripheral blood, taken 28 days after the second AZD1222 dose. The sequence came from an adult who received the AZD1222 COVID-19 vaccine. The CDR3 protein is CASSPSTGTYGYTF. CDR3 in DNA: TGTGCCAGCAGCCCATCCACAGGGACCTATGGCTACACCTTC.